This T cell receptor (beta chain) emerged from a study of shared clonotypes between healthy human individuals. Study-wide points: Shared clonotypes across all four donors exceeded non-shared ones in generation probability. With few donors, the genetic and exposure-history diversity represented was limited. In this cohort, only blood was sampled, and tissue repertoires likely differ.

This clone was found once. As yet, its antigen is unknown. Sequencing used immunoSEQ multiplex PCR; TCRdb keeps in-frame clones, though not all of them. Found here are over a million clones, 70% to 80% of them singletons; the top ten hold around 0.61%. Germline V gene data show CDR1 as SNHLY and CDR2 as FYNNEI. The germline V and J ends were trimmed by 2 bases and 2 bases, with 9 bases remaining between them. The CDR3 length is 14 residues. Sequencing was performed on memory CD4+ T cells from PBMCs. Described subset: CD45RA-negative fraction. V is TRBV2 and J is TRBJ1-2; TRBD1 is a possible D gene (5 bases). The source is a man in his late teens or twenties in good health. Some clones in this sample may be carry-over from other donors' samples. The CDR3 DNA sequence: TGTGCCAGCAGTGAAATGGGACGGAACTATGGCTACACCTTC. Translated, it gives CASSEMGRNYGYTF.